This T cell receptor (beta chain) was sequenced for a study of radiotherapy plus CTLA-4 blockade in lung cancer. The table came from immunoSEQ multiplex PCR; TCRdb's copy has only in-frame clones and leaves some out. The sample lists tens of thousands of clones; over 70% were seen once. This clone was observed a handful of times. Unmatched junction bases numbered 10, after V lost 4 bases and J lost 6 bases. Germline values: CDR1 MGHRA, CDR2 YSYEKL. The CDR3 is 16 residues long. This chain uses TRBV4-1 with TRBJ2-1; 9 bases agree with TRBD2. The sample consisted of peripheral blood, taken from a patient treated with radiotherapy plus ipilimumab. This clonotype originated in a human donor with non-small cell lung cancer who had a partial response to radiotherapy plus ipilimumab. The CDR3 loop is CASSRGGAGGLNEQFF. The CDR3 DNA reads as TGCGCCAGCAGCCGCGGAGGGGCGGGGGGGCTCAATGAGCAGTTCTTC.